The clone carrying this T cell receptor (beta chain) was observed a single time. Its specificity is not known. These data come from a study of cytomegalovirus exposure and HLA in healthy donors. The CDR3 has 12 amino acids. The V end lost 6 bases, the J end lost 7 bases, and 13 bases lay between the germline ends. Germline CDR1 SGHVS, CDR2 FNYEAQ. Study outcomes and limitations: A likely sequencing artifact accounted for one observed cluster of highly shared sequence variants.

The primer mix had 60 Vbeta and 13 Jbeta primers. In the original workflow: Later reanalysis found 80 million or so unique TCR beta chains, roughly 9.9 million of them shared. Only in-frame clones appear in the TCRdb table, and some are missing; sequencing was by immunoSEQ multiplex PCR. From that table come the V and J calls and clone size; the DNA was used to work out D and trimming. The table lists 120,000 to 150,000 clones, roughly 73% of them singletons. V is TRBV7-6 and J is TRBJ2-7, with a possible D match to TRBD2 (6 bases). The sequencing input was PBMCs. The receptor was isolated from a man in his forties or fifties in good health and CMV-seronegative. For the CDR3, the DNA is TGTGCCAGCAGAGGTTGGGGGGAAGAGCAGTACTTC. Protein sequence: CASRGWGEEQYF.